Presented here are 22 T cell receptor beta chains from one specimen sequenced in a study of shared clonotypes between healthy human individuals (dated by TCRdb to about 2020). The library was produced with the immunoSEQ multiplex PCR assay. Sourced from immuneACCESS, this table was stored by TCRdb with only in-frame sequences that have V and J called. A share of the clones is absent; for the studies checked, an unresolved V gene accounts for under half, and the remainder has no known explanation. Within this sample are about 2 million clones, with roughly 95% of them counted one time only. The ten largest clones take up under 1.5% of the sample. CD8 naive samples were CD45RO-negative cells positively selected for CCR7, giving a CD45RA+CCR7+ population that excluded TemRA cells. Sequencing was done on a sample of naive CD8+ T cells sorted from blood. The intended sense of this specimen's cell subset or site label: CD45RA+CCR7+. The origin of the receptors is a man aged 18-30 years in good health.

The genes are TRBV27 and TRBJ1-6; D is unclear. The germline CDR1 and CDR2 sequences are MNHEY and SMNVEV (reference sequence). The CDR3 loop spans 17 amino acids. V lost 2 bases and J lost 3, with 14 bases in between. CDR3 protein: CASSLIGGYHYNSPLHF. The CDR3 DNA is TGTGCCAGCAGTTTAATCGGCGGTTACCACTATAATTCACCCCTCCACTTT.

The chain recombines TRBV21-1 with TRBJ1-4; the DNA was not compared with TRBD1, the D call given in the table. TRBV21-1 is designated a pseudogene. The CDR3 loop spans 14 amino acids. The CDR3 sequence: CASGDGTADEKLFF. In DNA, the CDR3 is TGTGCCAGCGGCGACGGGACAGCGGATGAAAAACTGTTTTTT.

The chain couples TRBV27 to TRBJ1-4; D possibly corresponds to TRBD1 (5 bases). V shed 4 bases and J shed 0 bases, with 15 bases lying between them. In germline, CDR1 is MNHEY, CDR2 SMNVEV (reference sequence). CDR3 length equals 17 residues. Here the CDR3 DNA reads TGTGCCAGCAGTTCTGTTGATAGGGGCTCAACTAATGAAAAACTGTTTTTT. It is translated as CASSSVDRGSTNEKLFF.

This chain links TRBV2 with TRBJ1-6; D ambiguous. Germline loops: CDR1 SNHLY, CDR2 FYNNEI. CDR3 length: 16 amino acids. Trimming stripped 0 bases from V and 6 bases from J, with 12 bases between. Here the CDR3 reads CASSEAPGRTNSPLHF. The CDR3 nucleotides read TGTGCCAGCAGTGAAGCGCCGGGAAGAACTAATTCACCCCTCCACTTT.

The V call is TRBV27, the J call TRBJ2-7; D remains ambiguous. This CDR3 comprises 16 residues. V lost 5 bases to trimming and J lost 6 bases, with 23 bases between them. Germline loops: CDR1 MNHEY, CDR2 SMNVEV (reference sequence). The CDR3 is CASSPYLPGMGSEQYF. DNA of the CDR3: TGTGCCAGCAGTCCCTACCTCCCGGGCATGGGCTCCGAGCAGTACTTC.

CDR3 in DNA: TGTGCCAGCAGTGAACTAGCGGGGGTAACTGGGGAGCTGTTTTTT. Translating it yields CASSELAGVTGELFF. The chain carries TRBV2 and TRBJ2-2, with TRBD2 matching over 10 bases. The CDR3 runs 15 residues. The junction had 5 bases not matched to a gene; V was cut back by 2 bases and J by 8 bases. Germline V lookup: CDR1 SNHLY, CDR2 FYNNEI.

The rearrangement joins TRBV5-4 to TRBJ2-7; TRBD2 aligns across 8 bases. V lost 4 bases to trimming and J lost 3 bases; unmatched junction nucleotides: 6. Germline-derived CDR1 and CDR2 are SGHNT and YYREEE (reference sequence). The CDR3 is 14 amino acids. The CDR3 nucleotides are TGTGCCAGCAGCGCAAGCGGGGGAGGCTACGAGCAGTACTTC. Protein: CASSASGGGYEQYF. Full variable domain (remainder filled in from reference TRBV5-4 and TRBJ2-7): ETGVTQSPTHLIKTRGQQVTLRCSSQSGHNTVSWYQQALGQGPQFIFQYYREEENGRGNFPPRFSGLQFPNYSSELNVNALELDDSALYLCASSASGGGYEQYFGPGTRLTVT.

The table lists this clone with a count of one. V and J are TRBV10-3 and TRBJ1-6, with a possible D match to TRBD1 (6 bases). The CDR3 extends over 16 amino acids. CDR1 is ENHRY and CDR2 is SYGVKD in the germline V gene. Deletions cut 3 bases from V and 9 bases from J, with 18 bases between. The CDR3 sequence is CAISDTGGRVSSPLHF. The CDR3 region has the DNA TGTGCCATCAGTGACACGGGGGGCCGAGTGAGTTCACCCCTCCACTTT.

V and J are TRBV2 and TRBJ1-6; 7 bases agree with TRBD1. The CDR3 is 13 amino acids. The ends lost 7 bases at V and 8 bases at J; junction bases unmatched: 5. CDR1 and CDR2 from the germline V gene are SNHLY and FYNNEI. The CDR3 coding sequence is TGTGCCAGCACACAGGGGAGTTATTCACCCCTCCACTTT. This translates into CASTQGSYSPLHF.

The chain links TRBV18 to TRBJ2-3, with 9 bases identical to TRBD1. The ends lost 3 bases at V and 4 bases at J; junction bases unmatched: 8. CDR1 and CDR2 (germline): KGHSH, LQKENI. This CDR3 comprises 16 residues. The CDR3 spells CASSPTGQGSADTQYF. CDR3 in DNA: TGTGCCAGCTCACCGACGGGACAGGGAAGCGCAGATACGCAGTATTTT.

This chain links TRBV4-1 with TRBJ1-1, with D uncertain. This CDR3 contains 13 residues. The germline gives CDR1 MGHRA, CDR2 YSYEKL. V was clipped by 4 bases and J by 3 bases, with 9 bases between them. The CDR3 bases are TGCGCCAGCAGCCCAGCGGAATACACTGAAGCTTTCTTT. Protein sequence: CASSPAEYTEAFF.

As for this clone: Other DNA sequences in this specimen translate into the identical CDR3. This sequence joins TRBV7-9 and TRBJ2-1; no definite D call. V lost 5 bases and J lost 9, with 8 bases in between. Germline V gene sequence: CDR1 SEHNR, CDR2 FQNEAQ (reference sequence). The CDR3 is 11 amino acids. CDR3 in DNA: TGTGCCAGCAGCCCACAGAGTGAGCAGTTCTTC. It codes for CASSPQSEQFF. The variable domain in full, with the rest retrieved from reference TRBV7-9 and TRBJ2-1, is DTGVSQNPRHKITKRGQNVTFRCDPISEHNRLYWYRQTLGQGPEFLTYFQNEAQLEKSRLLSDRFSAERPKGSFSTLEIQRTEQGDSAMYLCASSPQSEQFFGPGTRLTVL.

This sequence joins TRBV6-6 and TRBJ2-1; no clear D gene. Germline V lookup: CDR1 MNHNY, CDR2 SVGAGI (reference sequence). V was cut by 5 bases and J by 3 bases, with 8 bases left in between. The CDR3 runs 13 residues. The CDR3 spells CASSPQLYNEQFF. The DNA of the CDR3 is TGTGCCAGCAGTCCCCAGCTCTACAATGAGCAGTTCTTC.

V usage is TRBV7-6 and J usage is TRBJ2-2; D is perhaps TRBD2 (5 bases). With 2 bases removed from V and 6 bases from J, the gap between germline ends came to 22 bases. Germline loops: CDR1 SGHVS, CDR2 FNYEAQ. The CDR3 sequence is 18 residues long. The CDR3: CASSLRPPGLEGPGELFF. Here the CDR3 DNA reads TGTGCCAGCAGCTTAAGACCACCGGGCCTCGAGGGTCCCGGGGAGCTGTTTTTT.

The genes are TRBV7-9 and TRBJ2-7; D is unclear. The CDR3 contains 14 residues. Trimming took 1 base from V and 4 from J, leaving 11 bases between them. Per the germline V gene, CDR1 is SEHNR and CDR2 is FQNEAQ (reference sequence). The CDR3 nucleotides read TGTGCCAGCAGCTTAGAGAAAATCACGTACGAGCAGTACTTC. Amino acids: CASSLEKITYEQYF. The full variable domain, in which reference TRBV7-9 and TRBJ2-7 provide the parts outside the CDR3, is DTGVSQNPRHKITKRGQNVTFRCDPISEHNRLYWYRQTLGQGPEFLTYFQNEAQLEKSRLLSDRFSAERPKGSFSTLEIQRTEQGDSAMYLCASSLEKITYEQYFGPGTRLTVT.

This clone showed up just once. V and J are TRBV7-2 and TRBJ2-7; possibly TRBD1 or TRBD2 for D (5 bases each). CDR1 SGHTA and CDR2 FQGNSA come from the germline V gene. The length of the CDR3 is 16 residues. V dropped 5 bases and J dropped 3 bases, with 20 bases sitting between them. This CDR3 reads CASSPRLLGTGYEQYF. The CDR3 coding sequence is TGTGCCAGCAGCCCCCGGCTCCTGGGGACGGGCTACGAGCAGTACTTC.

This clone was detected only once. This chain joins TRBV5-6 and TRBJ2-7, with TRBD1 matching over 7 bases. V gave up 3 bases and J gave up 5 bases; unmatched junction bases: 8. CDR1 SGHDT and CDR2 YYEEEE come from the germline V gene. This CDR3 contains 14 residues. The CDR3 reads CASSSGQVINEQYF. The CDR3 DNA is TGTGCCAGCAGCTCCGGACAGGTAATAAACGAGCAGTACTTC.

This clone appeared a single time. The chain employs TRBV7-8 and TRBJ1-3; 7 bases are a match to TRBD1. CDR3 size: 15 residues. Germline CDR1 and CDR2: SGHVS and FQNEAQ. Trimming took 5 bases from V and 1 from J; bases not matched to a gene: 5. This CDR3 is CASSPPTGSGNTIYF. The CDR3 coding sequence is TGTGCCAGCAGCCCCCCGACAGGGTCTGGAAACACCATATATTTT.

In this sample, this clone turned up once. The J gene is TRBJ1-1, the V gene TRBV6-5; D remains ambiguous. This CDR3 contains 14 residues. Germline CDR1 is MNHEY and CDR2 is SVGAGI. The ends were cut back, 5 bases at V and 5 bases at J, with 15 bases in the middle. The CDR3 reads CASSPLQARTEAFF. CDR3 nucleotides: TGTGCCAGCAGTCCCCTCCAAGCCCGAACTGAAGCTTTCTTT.

Notes on this clone: Other DNA sequences in this sample translate to the same CDR3. The V gene is TRBV7-9, the J gene TRBJ1-1; D uncertain. There are 9 residues in the CDR3. V was shortened by 5 bases and J by 7 bases, with 2 bases between the two germline ends. Germline loops: CDR1 SEHNR, CDR2 FQNEAQ (reference sequence). CDR3 nucleotides: TGTGCCAGCAGCCTTGAAGCTTTCTTT. It yields the protein CASSLEAFF. The variable domain in full, with the rest retrieved from reference TRBV7-9 and TRBJ1-1, is DTGVSQNPRHKITKRGQNVTFRCDPISEHNRLYWYRQTLGQGPEFLTYFQNEAQLEKSRLLSDRFSAERPKGSFSTLEIQRTEQGDSAMYLCASSLEAFFGQGTRLTVV.

This sequence joins TRBV7-9 and TRBJ2-3; D uncertain. V was trimmed by 5 bases and J by 3 bases, leaving 9 bases between them. The CDR3 is 13 residues long. The germline gives CDR1 SEHNR, CDR2 FQNEAQ (reference sequence). The CDR3 protein is CASSPLGTDTQYF. CDR3 nucleotides: TGTGCCAGCAGCCCTCTTGGGACAGATACGCAGTATTTT.

The chain is built from TRBV27 and TRBJ2-5; D gene uncertain. V was shortened by 6 bases and J by 1 base, with 12 bases between the two germline ends. CDR3 length: 14 amino acids. CDR1 and CDR2 from the germline V gene are MNHEY and SMNVEV (reference sequence). This CDR3 is CASRPAPFQETQYF. CDR3 sequence (DNA): TGTGCCAGCAGGCCAGCCCCCTTCCAAGAGACCCAGTACTTC.